Following are 26 T cell receptor beta chains from one sample sequenced in a study of blood T cell repertoires in COVID-19 (dated by TCRdb to 2019 to 2021). Library method: the immunoSEQ multiplex PCR assay. TCRdb's version of the immuneACCESS table is confined to in-frame rearrangements and falls short of the full clone set. An unresolved V gene accounts for under half of the shortfall where checked; the remainder is of unknown origin. The sample includes under 300,000 clones, with roughly 85% observed a single time. In total, the top ten clones hold approximately 9.9% of the sample. What was sequenced was peripheral blood. These receptors were collected from a woman in her 70s with acute or convalescent COVID-19.

Worth noting for this clone: The same CDR3 arises from other DNA sequences in this sample as well. The chain combines TRBV5-1 with TRBJ2-5; the D gene is possibly TRBD1 (5 bases). The germline V and J ends were trimmed by 0 bases and 4 bases, with 7 bases remaining between them. This CDR3 region has 13 residues. CDR1 and CDR2 from the germline V gene are SGHRS and YFSETQ. The DNA of the CDR3 is TGCGCCAGCAGCTTGGATCAGGGAGAGACCCAGTACTTC. Translated: CASSLDQGETQYF.

This clone was observed a single time. The chain couples TRBV19 to TRBJ1-5; 7 nucleotides line up with TRBD1. The CDR3 has 15 residues. J gave up 2 bases and V 3 bases, and 4 bases lay outside the gene matches. Germline V CDR1 and CDR2: LNHDA, SQIVND (reference sequence). The DNA of the CDR3 is TGTGCCAGTAGTATTTACAGGGGACGCAATCAGCCCCAGCATTTT. It yields the protein CASSIYRGRNQPQHF.

This clone was observed a single time. The rearrangement uses TRBV2 and TRBJ1-4; D possibly corresponds to TRBD1 (5 bases). The CDR3 runs 11 residues. V was shortened by 9 bases and J by 8 bases, with 10 bases between the two germline ends. CDR1 is SNHLY and CDR2 is FYNNEI in the germline V gene. The CDR3 DNA reads as TGTGCCAGGGGATCAGGGGAAAAACTGTTTTTT. It is translated as CARGSGEKLFF.

The chain links TRBV5-6 to TRBJ1-1; D is undetermined. This CDR3 is 13 amino acids long. V gave up 2 bases and J gave up 4 bases, with 9 bases separating them. The V gene's germline CDR1 is SGHDT and CDR2 YYEEEE. The CDR3 bases are TGTGCCAGCAGCTTTGCCGGTAGCACTGAAGCTTTCTTT. Protein product: CASSFAGSTEAFF.

This clone was seen more than once but under ten times. The chain is built from TRBV7-7 and TRBJ2-5; D remains ambiguous. Germline CDR1 SSHAT, CDR2 FNYEAQ (reference sequence). V was pared by 2 bases and J by 5 bases, with 15 bases between. This CDR3 is built from 15 residues. The DNA of the CDR3 is TGTGCCAGCAGCTTATCTTCCAAGAACGGGGAGACCCAGTACTTC. Its translation: CASSLSSKNGETQYF.

The CDR3 sequence is CATGASLNEKLFF. CDR3 nucleotide sequence: TGTGCCACAGGGGCCAGCCTTAATGAAAAACTGTTTTTT. The rearrangement uses TRBV6-5 and TRBJ1-4; possibly TRBD1 for D (6 bases). This CDR3 has 13 amino acids. Germline V gene lookup returns CDR1 MNHEY and CDR2 SVGAGI. Trimming removed 10 bases at V and 4 bases at J, with 13 bases between.

The rearrangement joins TRBV28 to TRBJ1-2; D gene unclear. The CDR3 length is 12 residues. V was trimmed by 6 bases and J by 1 base, leaving 6 bases between them. Germline CDR1 reads MDHEN; CDR2 reads SYDVKM. For the CDR3, the DNA is TGTGCCAGCAGCCCAAATAACTATGGCTACACCTTC. Its translation is CASSPNNYGYTF.

The rearrangement uses TRBV10-1 and TRBJ2-1; D is possibly TRBD1 (5 bases). V was shortened by 0 bases and J by 6 bases, with 15 bases between the two germline ends. The CDR3 is made up of 16 amino acids. The V gene's germline CDR1 is WNHNN and CDR2 SYGVQD (reference sequence). The CDR3 nucleotides read TGCGCCAGCAGTGAGTCGACGGGTAGGGGTACCAATGAGCAGTTCTTC. This translates into CASSESTGRGTNEQFF.

V and J are TRBV20-1 and TRBJ2-3; D gene ambiguous. Trimming took off 3 bases at V and 6 bases at J, with 7 bases between the two ends. The CDR3 is made up of 11 amino acids. CDR1 and CDR2 from the germline V gene are DFQATT and SNEGSKA (reference sequence). The CDR3 DNA follows: TGCAGTGCTAGGCCACAGGATACGCAGTATTTT. Residues: CSARPQDTQYF.

The genes are TRBV6-1 and TRBJ1-1, with a possible D match to TRBD1 (5 bases). Germline V gene data show CDR1 as MNHNS and CDR2 as SASEGT. There are 15 residues in the CDR3. The V and J ends lost 3 bases and 8 bases respectively, with 19 bases between them. The CDR3 is CASSDLRQRTGEAFF. The CDR3 nucleotides are TGTGCCAGCAGTGACCTCCGACAGAGGACCGGAGAAGCTTTCTTT.

Of note for this clone: The same CDR3 can be traced to other DNA sequences in this sample. V gene TRBV7-9 combines with J gene TRBJ1-4; 7 nucleotides line up with TRBD1. The CDR3 totals 14 residues. Germline V gene data show CDR1 as SEHNR and CDR2 as FQNEAQ (reference sequence). V lost 0 bases, J lost 5 bases, and 0 bases stayed unmatched. The CDR3 nucleotides read TGTGCCAGCAGCTTAGCAGGGGGCAATGAAAAACTGTTTTTT. As protein: CASSLAGGNEKLFF.

This chain links TRBV5-1 with TRBJ1-5; D remains unclear. The V end was cut by 0 bases, the J end by 6 bases, with 7 bases between. From germline, CDR1 is SGHRS and CDR2 YFSETQ. The CDR3 has 13 residues. In DNA, the CDR3 is TGCGCCAGCAGCTTGGGAGGGTTTCAGCCCCAGCATTTT. Translating gives CASSLGGFQPQHF.

The chain couples TRBV18 to TRBJ1-1, with D perhaps matching TRBD1 (5 bases). The V gene's germline CDR1 is KGHSH and CDR2 LQKENI. This CDR3 comprises 13 residues. V was pared by 8 bases and J by 1 base, with 11 bases between. This CDR3 is CASDLDRNTEAFF. The CDR3 coding sequence is TGTGCCAGCGACCTTGACAGGAACACTGAAGCTTTCTTT.

The chain is built from TRBV12-5 and TRBJ2-2; TRBD2 aligns across 11 bases. CDR3 length: 16 amino acids. Per the germline V gene, CDR1 is LGHNT and CDR2 is FRNRAP. Trimming at V came to 2 bases and at J to 4 bases, leaving 3 bases not matched to a gene. The DNA of the CDR3 is TGTGCTAGTGGTTTGAGACTAGCGGGGTCCACCGGGGAGCTGTTTTTT. The encoded protein is CASGLRLAGSTGELFF.

V and J are TRBV2 and TRBJ1-3; 7 nucleotides line up with TRBD1. This CDR3 contains 13 residues. Germline assignment: CDR1 SNHLY and CDR2 FYNNEI. V gave up 5 bases and J gave up 6 bases; unmatched junction bases: 4. The chain's CDR3 is CASSWTGANTIYF. For the CDR3, the DNA is TGTGCCAGCAGTTGGACAGGAGCAAACACCATATATTTT. The entire variable domain, with the rest obtained from reference TRBV2 and TRBJ1-3, is as follows: EPEVTQTPSHQVTQMGQEVILRCVPISNHLYFYWYRQILGQKVEFLVSFYNNEISEKSEIFDDQFSVERPDGSNFTLKIRSTKLEDSAMYFCASSWTGANTIYFGEGSWLTVV.

The rearrangement joins TRBV7-9 to TRBJ1-5, with D tentatively TRBD1 (6 bases). The CDR3 runs to 15 residues. The germline gives CDR1 SEHNR, CDR2 FQNEAQ (reference sequence). Trimming cost V 4 bases and J 6 bases, with 16 bases left between them. DNA of the CDR3: TGTGCCAGCAGCTCATCTACAGGGCGGAGTCAGCCCCAGCATTTT. Translated, it gives CASSSSTGRSQPQHF. The full variable domain, with the rest looked up from reference TRBV7-9 and TRBJ1-5, is DTGVSQNPRHKITKRGQNVTFRCDPISEHNRLYWYRQTLGQGPEFLTYFQNEAQLEKSRLLSDRFSAERPKGSFSTLEIQRTEQGDSAMYLCASSSSTGRSQPQHFGDGTRLSIL.

The chain recombines TRBV6-5 with TRBJ2-1, with a weak D call TRBD2 (6 bases). The CDR3 is 15 residues long. Trimming took off 8 bases at V and 2 bases at J, with 16 bases between the two ends. Germline loops: CDR1 MNHEY, CDR2 SVGAGI. CDR3 DNA: TGTGCCAGCGCTACCGGGACTCAACCCTACAATGAGCAGTTCTTC. This encodes CASATGTQPYNEQFF.

This clone has a single count. The junction departs from the called germline gene at one end, perhaps through a read error. This chain uses TRBV2 with TRBJ1-4; no definite D call. The CDR3 runs to 14 residues. Germline V gene sequence: CDR1 SNHLY, CDR2 FYNNEI. In DNA form, the CDR3 reads TGTGCCAGCCGTGAGACGCGGCCAGTAGAAAAACTGTTTTTT. Translation gives CASRETRPVEKLFF.

J is TRBJ2-1 and V is TRBV7-8; the match to TRBD2 covers 13 bases. This CDR3 is built from 15 residues. Trimming cost V 5 bases and J 10 bases; bases outside gene matches: 8. Per the germline V gene, CDR1 is SGHVS and CDR2 is FQNEAQ. In nucleotides, the CDR3 is TGTGCCAGCAGCAGAACTAGCGGGGGGGGCCAGGAGCAGTTCTTC. Translation: CASSRTSGGGQEQFF.

The V gene is TRBV7-9, the J gene TRBJ2-5, with 7 bases aligning to TRBD1. The CDR3 length is 15 residues. In germline, CDR1 is SEHNR, CDR2 FQNEAQ (reference sequence). Losses at the gene ends were 5 bases for V and 1 base for J; bases not matched to a gene: 7. As DNA, the CDR3 is TGTGCCAGCAGCCTTCGACAGGGTCGCCAAGAGACCCAGTACTTC. Protein: CASSLRQGRQETQYF.

This chain uses TRBV5-1 with TRBJ2-1; 12 nucleotides line up with TRBD1. Germline lookup yields CDR1 SGHRS and CDR2 YFSETQ. V was pared by 2 bases and J by 7 bases, with 10 bases of the junction left unmatched. The CDR3 totals 17 residues. The CDR3, as DNA: TGCGCCAGCAGCTTAGAACCGGGACAGGGGGCGCGTAATGAGCAGTTCTTC. This encodes CASSLEPGQGARNEQFF.

The chain couples TRBV11-2 to TRBJ2-5; D might be TRBD1 (5 bases). This CDR3 has 14 residues. The ends were cut back, 2 bases at V and 3 bases at J, with 10 bases in the middle. Germline CDR1 SGHAT, CDR2 FQNNGV. The CDR3 loop reads CASSLQGLKETQYF. The CDR3 nucleotides read TGTGCCAGCAGCTTACAGGGATTAAAAGAGACCCAGTACTTC.

This clone was counted a single time. CDR3 residues: CASSTGQGRPQHF. DNA for the CDR3: TGTGCCAGCAGTACCGGACAGGGCCGTCCCCAGCATTTT. The rearrangement links TRBV2 to TRBJ1-5; 8 bases are shared with TRBD1. The J segment lost 10 bases and the V segment lost 5 bases, leaving 7 bases of the junction unmatched. The CDR3 is made up of 13 amino acids. Looked up from germline, CDR1 is SNHLY and CDR2 is FYNNEI. Full variable domain (rest looked up from reference TRBV2 and TRBJ1-5): EPEVTQTPSHQVTQMGQEVILRCVPISNHLYFYWYRQILGQKVEFLVSFYNNEISEKSEIFDDQFSVERPDGSNFTLKIRSTKLEDSAMYFCASSTGQGRPQHFGDGTRLSIL.

The chain carries TRBV7-8 and TRBJ1-4; D might be TRBD1 (6 bases). This CDR3 is built from 15 residues. Trimming took off 2 bases at V and 3 bases at J, with 10 bases between the two ends. Germline assignment: CDR1 SGHVS and CDR2 FQNEAQ. The CDR3: CASSLKGQSNEKLFF. The CDR3 DNA reads TGTGCCAGCAGCTTAAAAGGACAGTCTAATGAAAAACTGTTTTTT.

V gene TRBV5-6 combines with J gene TRBJ1-2; perhaps TRBD1 as D (5 bases). V was pared by 0 bases and J by 8 bases, with 17 bases between. Germline assignment: CDR1 SGHDT and CDR2 YYEEEE. This CDR3 has 15 residues. The CDR3: CASSLADIPVRGYTF. The CDR3 DNA reads as TGTGCCAGCAGCTTGGCGGACATCCCCGTCCGGGGCTACACCTTC.

This clone has more than one count but fewer than ten. This chain connects TRBV2 to TRBJ2-6; no definite D call. V dropped 5 bases and J dropped 0 bases, with 8 bases sitting between them. The V gene's germline CDR1 is SNHLY and CDR2 FYNNEI. The CDR3 length is 15 residues. CDR3: CASSWSASGANVLTF. The CDR3, as DNA: TGTGCCAGCAGTTGGAGCGCCTCTGGGGCCAACGTCCTGACTTTC.